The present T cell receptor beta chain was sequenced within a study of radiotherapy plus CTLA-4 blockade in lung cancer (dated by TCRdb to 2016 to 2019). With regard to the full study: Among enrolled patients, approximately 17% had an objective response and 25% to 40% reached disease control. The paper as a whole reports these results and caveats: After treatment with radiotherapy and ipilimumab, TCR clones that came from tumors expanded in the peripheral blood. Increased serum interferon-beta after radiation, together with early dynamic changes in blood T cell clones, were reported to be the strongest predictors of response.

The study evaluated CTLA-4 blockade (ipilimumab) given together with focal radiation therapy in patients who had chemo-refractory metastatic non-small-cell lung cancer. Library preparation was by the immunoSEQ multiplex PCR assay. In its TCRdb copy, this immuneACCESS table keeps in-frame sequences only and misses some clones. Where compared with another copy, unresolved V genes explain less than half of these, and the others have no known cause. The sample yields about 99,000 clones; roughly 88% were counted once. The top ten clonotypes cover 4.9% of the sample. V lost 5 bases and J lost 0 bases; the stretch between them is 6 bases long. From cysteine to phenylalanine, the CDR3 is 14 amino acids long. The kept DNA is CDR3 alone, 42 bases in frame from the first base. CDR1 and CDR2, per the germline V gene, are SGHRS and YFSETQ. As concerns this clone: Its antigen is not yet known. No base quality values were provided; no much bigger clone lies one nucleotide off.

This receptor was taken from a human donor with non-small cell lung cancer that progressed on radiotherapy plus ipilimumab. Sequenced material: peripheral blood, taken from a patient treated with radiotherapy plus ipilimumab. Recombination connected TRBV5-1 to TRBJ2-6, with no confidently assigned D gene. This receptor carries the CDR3 CASRKASGANVLTF. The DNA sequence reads TGCGCCAGCAGAAAAGCCTCTGGGGCCAACGTCCTGACTTTC.